These 10 T cell receptor beta chains share one sample of origin, sequenced in a study of shared clonotypes between healthy human individuals. The protocol was immunoSEQ multiplex PCR, while the TCRdb copy is restricted to in-frame clones and leaves out a portion. The table has roughly 810,000 clones, roughly 96% seen once. Naive CD8 cells comprised CD45RO-negative, CCR7-positively selected cells, excluding terminally differentiated effector memory CD45RA+ cells. The sample consisted of naive CD8+ T cells sorted from blood. Receptors originate from a man aged 30-40 years in good health.

The chain joins TRBV1 to TRBJ2-7; TRBD2 was called by the table and not checked on the DNA. TRBV1 is deemed a pseudogene. The CDR3 is made up of 21 amino acids. CDR3 sequence reads: CTSSHDIGGTSGCCGSYEQYF. The CDR3 bases are TGCACCAGCAGCCACGACATAGGAGGGACTAGCGGGTGCTGTGGGTCCTACGAGCAGTACTTC.

The rearrangement joins TRBV27 to TRBJ1-2; 7 bases agree with TRBD1. Germline trimming cut 2 bases from V and 4 bases from J; bases unmatched to any gene: 7. Per the germline V gene, CDR1 is MNHEY and CDR2 is SMNVEV (reference sequence). This CDR3 contains 15 residues. CDR3 region: CASSLTGQILYGYTF. In DNA, the CDR3 is TGTGCCAGCAGTTTAACGGGACAGATACTCTATGGCTACACCTTC.

V is TRBV4-3 and J is TRBJ2-1; 9 nucleotides align to TRBD1. V dropped 0 bases and J dropped 7; count of bases not matched to a gene: 7. The CDR3 spans 16 residues. In germline, CDR1 is LGHNA, CDR2 YSLEER. The CDR3: CASSQEAQGAKNEQFF. CDR3 in DNA: TGCGCCAGCAGCCAAGAGGCACAGGGGGCGAAGAATGAGCAGTTCTTC.

Remarks on this clone: Other DNA variants within this sample encode the same CDR3. J is TRBJ2-7 and V is TRBV7-6, with 7 bases matching TRBD2. V shed 1 base, J shed 3 bases, and the junction held 3 bases outside the gene matches. The length of the CDR3 is 14 residues. The germline gives CDR1 SGHVS, CDR2 FNYEAQ. As DNA, the CDR3 is TGTGCCAGCAGCTTAGGTGGCGGGAGCTACGAGCAGTACTTC. As protein: CASSLGGGSYEQYF.

The chain uses TRBV5-4 and TRBJ2-2; 9 bases align to TRBD1. Trimming at V came to 0 bases and at J to 3 bases, leaving 3 bases not matched to a gene. The germline gives CDR1 SGHNT, CDR2 YYREEE (reference sequence). The CDR3 sequence is 16 residues long. Here the CDR3 reads CASSLVGTGYTGELFF. CDR3 DNA sequence: TGTGCCAGCAGCTTGGTTGGGACAGGGTACACCGGGGAGCTGTTTTTT.

The chain couples TRBV2 to TRBJ1-5, with 8 nucleotides matching TRBD1. Germline lookup yields CDR1 SNHLY and CDR2 FYNNEI. This CDR3 comprises 14 residues. The junction had 4 bases not matched to a gene; V was cut back by 9 bases and J by 0 bases. CDR3 loop: CASTGGDSNQPQHF. The CDR3 nucleotides read TGTGCCAGTACAGGGGGAGATAGCAATCAGCCCCAGCATTTT.

V and J are TRBV19 and TRBJ2-1; D ambiguous. CDR3 length: 13 residues. V was cut by 11 bases and J by 3 bases, with 14 bases left in between. The germline V gene encodes CDR1 LNHDA and CDR2 SQIVND (reference sequence). The CDR3 loop is CARRTCDYNEQFF. The CDR3 DNA reads as TGTGCCCGACGAACCTGCGACTACAATGAGCAGTTCTTC.

V gene TRBV27 combines with J gene TRBJ2-4; 8 bases line up with TRBD2. Germline V lookup: CDR1 MNHEY, CDR2 SMNVEV (reference sequence). The CDR3 runs to 16 residues. V was pared by 5 bases and J by 0 bases, with 6 bases of the junction left unmatched. CDR3 sequence (DNA): TGTGCCAGCAGTCCCGGGGGGGCTCTAGCCAAAAACATTCAGTACTTC. Translating it yields CASSPGGALAKNIQYF.

This rearrangement joins TRBV6-5 to TRBJ1-2; D possibly corresponds to TRBD1 (6 bases). The CDR3 has 14 amino acids. CDR1 is MNHEY and CDR2 is SVGAGI in the germline V gene. The V end was cut by 5 bases, the J end by 4 bases, with 14 bases between. The chain's CDR3 is CASSPIQGPYGYTF. The CDR3 coding sequence is TGTGCCAGCAGTCCGATACAGGGACCCTATGGCTACACCTTC.

The chain links TRBV4-3 to TRBJ2-1; D unresolved. The CDR3 covers 14 residues. Germline V CDR1 and CDR2: LGHNA, YSLEER. Trimming cost V 0 bases and J 6 bases, with 9 bases left between them. In DNA, the CDR3 is TGCGCCAGCAGCCAAGATGGGTCGGGCAATGAGCAGTTCTTC. This gives the protein CASSQDGSGNEQFF.